Shown below are 32 T cell receptor beta chains from a single sample sequenced in a study of blood T cell repertoires in COVID-19. Profiled with immunoSEQ multiplex PCR; TCRdb holds only in-frame clones, not every one. The sample gives 76,000 or so clones, about 90% of which show up once; 5.8% is in the top ten. The sequencing sample was made of peripheral blood. All receptors derive from a human donor in a cohort sampled during active COVID-19.

The rearrangement joins TRBV5-1 to TRBJ2-7; D unresolved. V lost 0 bases and J lost 7, with 14 bases in between. Looked up from germline, CDR1 is SGHRS and CDR2 is YFSETQ. The CDR3 is made up of 14 amino acids. The CDR3 sequence: CASSLVQSYEEQYF. CDR3 nucleotide sequence: TGCGCCAGCAGCTTGGTTCAATCGTACGAGGAGCAGTACTTC. Full variable domain (missing parts from reference TRBV5-1 and TRBJ2-7): KAGVTQTPRYLIKTRGQQVTLSCSPISGHRSVSWYQQTPGQGLQFLFEYFSETQRNKGNFPGRFSGRQFSNSRSEMNVSTLELGDSALYLCASSLVQSYEEQYFGPGTRLTVT.

The chain combines TRBV5-6 with TRBJ1-5; no definite D call. Germline loops: CDR1 SGHDT, CDR2 YYEEEE. CDR3 length: 16 residues. With 1 base removed from V and 4 bases from J, the gap between germline ends came to 15 bases. The CDR3 DNA is TGTGCCAGCAGCTTGATGGGCCCCGTTGGAAATCAGCCCCAGCATTTT. Translation: CASSLMGPVGNQPQHF.

The V call is TRBV11-1, the J call TRBJ2-1; weak D call: TRBD1 (5 bases). The CDR3 loop spans 14 amino acids. V was trimmed by 2 bases and J by 7 bases, leaving 12 bases between them. CDR1 is SGHAT and CDR2 is FQDESV in the germline V gene (reference sequence). The CDR3 loop is CASSLSQGVNEQFF. As DNA, the CDR3 is TGTGCCAGCAGCTTAAGTCAGGGCGTGAATGAGCAGTTCTTC.

The chain combines TRBV4-1 with TRBJ2-2; TRBD1 matches at 11 bases. V lost 0 bases, J lost 6 bases, and 6 bases stayed unmatched. Germline loops: CDR1 MGHRA, CDR2 YSYEKL. This CDR3 is built from 17 residues. Written as DNA, the CDR3 is TGCGCCAGCAGCCAAGATCAGGACAGGGGGCCTTCCGGGGAGCTGTTTTTT. Amino acid sequence: CASSQDQDRGPSGELFF.

This chain joins TRBV7-8 and TRBJ2-1, with 7 bases that match TRBD2. With V trimmed by 8 bases and J by 8 bases, 15 bases remained unmatched. Germline assignment: CDR1 SGHVS and CDR2 FQNEAQ. The CDR3 is 15 amino acids. In nucleotides, the CDR3 is TGTGCCAGCTCATTAGGCGGACTAGTTATGTATGAGCAGTTCTTC. It codes for CASSLGGLVMYEQFF.

The rearrangement uses TRBV2 and TRBJ2-7; D is ambiguous. Germline CDR1 SNHLY, CDR2 FYNNEI. V lost 4 bases and J 3 bases, leaving 10 bases between the germline ends. The CDR3 covers 13 residues. The CDR3 sequence: CASSALRFYEQYF. In DNA form, the CDR3 reads TGTGCCAGCAGTGCACTTCGGTTCTACGAGCAGTACTTC.

The CDR3 loop reads CASSVVVNTEAFF. As DNA, the CDR3 is TGTGCCAGTAGTGTGGTAGTGAACACTGAAGCTTTCTTT. The chain is built from TRBV19 and TRBJ1-1, with unresolved D. V was trimmed by 5 bases and J by 0 bases, leaving 7 bases between them. Germline V gene lookup returns CDR1 LNHDA and CDR2 SQIVND (reference sequence). This CDR3 contains 13 residues. The entire variable domain, with the rest obtained from reference TRBV19 and TRBJ1-1, is as follows: DGGITQSPKYLFRKEGQNVTLSCEQNLNHDAMYWYRQDPGQGLRLIYYSQIVNDFQKGDIAEGYSVSREKKESFPLTVTSAQKNPTAFYLCASSVVVNTEAFFGQGTRLTVV.

This clone occurred once. The rearrangement uses TRBV14 and TRBJ1-1; 10 bases match TRBD1. The germline V gene has CDR1 SGHDN and CDR2 FVKESK. This CDR3 has 14 amino acids. V shed 6 bases, J shed 4 bases, and the junction held 5 bases outside the gene matches. Here the CDR3 reads CASRGTGETTEAFF. In DNA, the CDR3 is TGTGCCAGCAGGGGGACAGGGGAGACCACTGAAGCTTTCTTT. The complete variable domain, with remaining parts taken from reference TRBV14 and TRBJ1-1, reads EAGVTQFPSHSVIEKGQTVTLRCDPISGHDNLYWYRRVMGKEIKFLLHFVKESKQDESGMPNNRFLAERTGGTYSTLKVQPAELEDSGVYFCASRGTGETTEAFFGQGTRLTVV.

The gene calls are TRBV7-3 and TRBJ2-6, with D possibly being TRBD1 (6 bases). Per the germline V gene, CDR1 is SGHTA and CDR2 is FQGTGA. This CDR3 has 17 residues. Between the trimmed V and J ends, which lost 5 bases and 0 bases, there was a span of 14 bases. CDR3 region: CASSPRDTISGANVLTF. The DNA of the CDR3 is TGTGCCAGCAGCCCCCGGGACACAATCTCTGGGGCCAACGTCCTGACTTTC.

The V call is TRBV6-5, the J call TRBJ2-1; 7 nucleotides align to TRBD2. V shed 7 bases, J shed 6 bases, and the junction held 6 bases outside the gene matches. The CDR3 is 13 amino acids. In germline, CDR1 is MNHEY, CDR2 SVGAGI. The CDR3 spells CASTKAGPNEQFF. DNA for the CDR3: TGTGCCAGCACGAAAGCGGGGCCCAATGAGCAGTTCTTC.

This rearrangement joins TRBV19 to TRBJ2-5, with TRBD2 matching over 8 bases. After removal of 1 base from V and 1 base from J, the junction contained 5 bases not matched to a gene. The CDR3 runs to 16 residues. The V gene's germline CDR1 is LNHDA and CDR2 SQIVND (reference sequence). CDR3 coding DNA: TGTGCCAGTAGTATAGGTAGCGGGGTGACCCAAGAGACCCAGTACTTC. Protein: CASSIGSGVTQETQYF.

The chain carries TRBV7-9 and TRBJ2-5; 9 bases are a match to TRBD2. V shed 3 bases and J 5 bases; nucleotides not matched to a gene: 10. CDR1 is SEHNR and CDR2 is FQNEAQ in the germline V gene (reference sequence). This CDR3 has 16 residues. The CDR3 is CASSFGGRGRGETQYF. The CDR3, as DNA: TGTGCCAGCAGCTTTGGCGGGAGGGGTAGAGGCGAGACCCAGTACTTC.

On this clone itself: A read error may produce the germline difference seen at one junction end. This chain connects TRBV18 to TRBJ2-3; D perhaps matches TRBD2 (5 bases). Germline-derived CDR1 and CDR2 are KGHSH and LQKENI. The CDR3 sequence is 15 residues long. DNA for the CDR3: TGTGCCAGCTCACCGGGGTCGGGGAGCACTGATACGCAGTATTTT. Translated, it gives CASSPGSGSTDTQYF. The full variable domain, with the rest looked up from reference TRBV18 and TRBJ2-3, is NAGVMQNPRHLVRRRGQEARLRCSPMKGHSHVYWYRQLPEEGLKFMVYLQKENIIDESGMPKERFSAEFPKEGPSILRIQQVVRGDSAAYFCASSPGSGSTDTQYFGPGTRLTVL.

The CDR3 loop is CASSLTGENTEAFF. DNA for the CDR3: TGTGCCAGCAGCTTAACTGGAGAGAACACTGAAGCTTTCTTT. This chain connects TRBV7-9 to TRBJ1-1; D is ambiguous. The CDR3 consists of 14 residues. Germline-derived CDR1 and CDR2 are SEHNR and FQNEAQ (reference sequence). V lost 2 bases, J lost 1 base, and 8 bases lay in between.

The CDR3 protein is CASSPGGEQYF. CDR3 DNA sequence: TGTGCCAGCAGTCCAGGAGGAGAGCAGTACTTC. This chain joins TRBV12-3 or TRBV12-4 and TRBJ2-7; a possible D gene is TRBD2 (5 bases). V lost 5 bases and J 7 bases, leaving 9 bases between the germline ends. The CDR3 is 11 residues long.

The V call is TRBV5-1, the J call TRBJ1-2; 8 nucleotides align to TRBD1. The trim removed 8 bases at V and 8 bases at J, leaving 14 bases unmatched. The CDR3 covers 14 residues. Germline CDR1 is SGHRS and CDR2 is YFSETQ. CDR3 protein: CASRLTQGAGGYTF. The CDR3 DNA is TGCGCCAGTCGCTTAACTCAGGGGGCGGGCGGCTACACCTTC.

The chain couples TRBV5-6 to TRBJ1-5; 8 bases match TRBD1. Trimming removed 2 bases from V and 6 bases from J; junction bases left unmatched: 4. The CDR3 is 14 amino acids. Germline V gives CDR1 SGHDT, CDR2 YYEEEE. The CDR3 DNA sequence: TGTGCCAGCAGCTTTGGACAGGGTGGTCAGCCCCAGCATTTT. This codes for CASSFGQGGQPQHF.

This clone was found once. The chain combines TRBV5-4 with TRBJ2-3; 10 positions agree with TRBD2. The germline gives CDR1 SGHNT, CDR2 YYREEE (reference sequence). This CDR3 is 16 amino acids long. With V trimmed by 4 bases and J by 0 bases, 5 bases remained unmatched. In DNA, the CDR3 is TGTGCCAGCAGCCCCGGACTAGCGGCAAGCACAGATACGCAGTATTTT. Its protein is CASSPGLAASTDTQYF.

As regards this clone: This CDR3 is also generated by other DNA sequences in the sample. The chain recombines TRBV5-1 with TRBJ1-3, with D possibly TRBD1 on 5 matching bases. V was trimmed by 0 bases and J by 0 bases, leaving 10 bases between them. The CDR3 runs to 16 residues. Germline V lookup: CDR1 SGHRS, CDR2 YFSETQ. The CDR3 sequence: CASSLGGLTSGNTIYF. The CDR3 DNA reads TGCGCCAGCAGCTTGGGGGGACTGACCTCTGGAAACACCATATATTTT.

This chain links TRBV10-3 with TRBJ2-3, with D tentatively TRBD2 (6 bases). Trimming took 5 bases from V and 2 from J, leaving 11 bases between them. Germline V CDR1 and CDR2: ENHRY, SYGVKD. CDR3 length equals 14 residues. The CDR3: CAISPDYLTDTQYF. The CDR3, as DNA: TGTGCCATCAGTCCGGACTACCTCACAGATACGCAGTATTTT.

This chain joins TRBV15 and TRBJ1-2, with 8 positions matching TRBD1. The trim removed 1 base at V and 6 bases at J, leaving 10 bases unmatched. CDR3 length: 16 residues. Germline lookup yields CDR1 LNHNV and CDR2 YYDKDF (reference sequence). CDR3 bases: TGTGCCACCAGCAGAGGTCGCGGACAGGGAGGAGATGGCTACACCTTC. This encodes CATSRGRGQGGDGYTF.

The chain is built from TRBV10-3 and TRBJ1-1; 9 bases are a match to TRBD1. The CDR3 covers 11 residues. The germline V gene encodes CDR1 ENHRY and CDR2 SYGVKD. Germline trimming cut 8 bases from V and 12 bases from J; bases unmatched to any gene: 7. The CDR3 loop reads CAIGTGSVTFF. The CDR3 nucleotides read TGTGCCATCGGGACAGGGTCCGTCACTTTCTTT.

This chain connects TRBV2 to TRBJ2-5, with 7 bases fitting TRBD2. Germline CDR1 and CDR2: SNHLY and FYNNEI. The CDR3 totals 14 residues. J was trimmed by 3 bases and V by 6 bases; bases with no gene match: 7. CDR3 nucleotide sequence: TGTGCCAGCAGGGGGGGGTCCGGGGAAGAGACCCAGTACTTC. It yields the protein CASRGGSGEETQYF.

This clone was detected once. This rearrangement joins TRBV7-9 to TRBJ2-1; D might be TRBD1 (6 bases). V shed 1 base and J shed 0 bases, with 13 bases lying between them. The CDR3 runs to 17 residues. CDR1 is SEHNR and CDR2 is FQNEAQ in the germline V gene (reference sequence). The CDR3 DNA reads TGTGCCAGCAGCTTAGTAGGGGACACTAGCTCCTACAATGAGCAGTTCTTC. Translation: CASSLVGDTSSYNEQFF.

The rearrangement links TRBV7-2 to TRBJ2-3; the match to TRBD2 covers 11 bases. Per the germline V gene, CDR1 is SGHTA and CDR2 is FQGNSA. With V trimmed by 7 bases and J by 6 bases, 6 bases remained unmatched. CDR3 length equals 14 residues. CDR3 sequence: CASTASGGRDTQYF. For the CDR3, the DNA is TGTGCCAGCACGGCTAGCGGGGGGCGGGATACGCAGTATTTT. The full variable domain, its missing parts supplied by reference TRBV7-2 and TRBJ2-3, is GAGVSQSPSNKVTEKGKDVELRCDPISGHTALYWYRQSLGQGLEFLIYFQGNSAPDKSGLPSDRFSAERTGGSVSTLTIQRTQQEDSAVYLCASTASGGRDTQYFGPGTRLTVL.

The chain combines TRBV24-1 with TRBJ2-5; TRBD2 is a possible D gene (5 bases). This CDR3 is 13 amino acids long. From germline, CDR1 is KGHDR and CDR2 SFDVKD. V dropped 4 bases and J dropped 7 bases, with 12 bases sitting between them. Here the CDR3 DNA reads TGTGCCACCAGTGACTCCTCGGGGTGGACCCAGTACTTC. It specifies CATSDSSGWTQYF.

V and J are TRBV4-3 and TRBJ2-1, with 9 positions matching TRBD2. Germline V gene sequence: CDR1 LGHNA, CDR2 YSLEER. The CDR3 runs 16 residues. The junction had 5 bases not matched to a gene; V was cut back by 1 base and J by 4 bases. Here the CDR3 reads CASSQGPSGTYNEQFF. The CDR3 bases are TGCGCCAGCAGCCAAGGCCCTAGCGGGACTTACAATGAGCAGTTCTTC.

V usage is TRBV7-2 and J usage is TRBJ2-2; 8 nucleotides line up with TRBD1. The V gene's germline CDR1 is SGHTA and CDR2 FQGNSA. The CDR3 consists of 16 residues. The V and J ends lost 3 bases and 1 base, in that order; junction bases with no gene match: 4. CDR3 region: CASSFLGQGNTGELFF. The CDR3 DNA is TGTGCCAGCAGCTTCCTCGGACAGGGGAACACCGGGGAGCTGTTTTTT.

The chain combines TRBV5-6 with TRBJ1-1; D is unclear. This CDR3 is built from 14 residues. Per germline, CDR1 SGHDT and CDR2 YYEEEE. The V end was cut by 0 bases, the J end by 3 bases, with 9 bases between. The CDR3 nucleotides read TGTGCCAGCAGCTTGGGGGCTTCATACACTGAAGCTTTCTTT. As protein: CASSLGASYTEAFF. Complete variable domain (other parts from reference TRBV5-6 and TRBJ1-1): DAGVTQSPTHLIKTRGQQVTLRCSPKSGHDTVSWYQQALGQGPQFIFQYYEEEERQRGNFPDRFSGHQFPNYSSELNVNALLLGDSALYLCASSLGASYTEAFFGQGTRLTVV.

This clone was recorded only once. The CDR3 spells CASSQGQGNEQYF. CDR3 in DNA: TGTGCCAGCAGCCAGGGACAGGGTAACGAGCAGTACTTC. The chain recombines TRBV11-2 with TRBJ2-7, with TRBD1 identical over 9 bases. V trimming: 5 bases; J trimming: 5 bases; junction bases outside the gene matches: 4. CDR1 is SGHAT and CDR2 is FQNNGV in the germline V gene. The CDR3 runs to 13 residues.

V and J are TRBV11-3 and TRBJ1-5, with 7 bases fitting TRBD1. Germline V lookup: CDR1 SGHNT, CDR2 YENEEA. The CDR3 runs 13 residues. J was trimmed by 4 bases and V by 5 bases; bases with no gene match: 2. In DNA form, the CDR3 reads TGTGCCAGCAGCCCAGGGGGGAATCAGCCCCAGCATTTT. Translation gives CASSPGGNQPQHF.

The V call is TRBV7-9, the J call TRBJ2-7; tentative D call: TRBD2 (5 bases). Germline loops: CDR1 SEHNR, CDR2 FQNEAQ (reference sequence). V lost 5 bases and J 3 bases, leaving 11 bases between the germline ends. The CDR3 has 13 amino acids. The CDR3: CASSPSGIYEQYF. As DNA, the CDR3 is TGTGCCAGCAGCCCAAGCGGAATCTACGAGCAGTACTTC. Filled out from reference TRBV7-9 and TRBJ2-7, the complete variable domain reads DTGVSQNPRHKITKRGQNVTFRCDPISEHNRLYWYRQTLGQGPEFLTYFQNEAQLEKSRLLSDRFSAERPKGSFSTLEIQRTEQGDSAMYLCASSPSGIYEQYFGPGTRLTVT.